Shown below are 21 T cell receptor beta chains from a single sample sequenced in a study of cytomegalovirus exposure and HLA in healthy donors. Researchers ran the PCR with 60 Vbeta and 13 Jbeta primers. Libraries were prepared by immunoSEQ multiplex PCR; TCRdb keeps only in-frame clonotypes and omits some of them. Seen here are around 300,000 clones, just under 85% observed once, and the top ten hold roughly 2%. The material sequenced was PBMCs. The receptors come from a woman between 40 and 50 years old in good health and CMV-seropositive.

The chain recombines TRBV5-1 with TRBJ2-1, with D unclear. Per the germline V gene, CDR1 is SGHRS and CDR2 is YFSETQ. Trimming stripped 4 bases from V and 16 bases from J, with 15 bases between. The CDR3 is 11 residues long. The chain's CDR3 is CASSNQVTAFF. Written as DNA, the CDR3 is TGCGCCAGCAGCAACCAGGTGACGGCCTTCTTC.

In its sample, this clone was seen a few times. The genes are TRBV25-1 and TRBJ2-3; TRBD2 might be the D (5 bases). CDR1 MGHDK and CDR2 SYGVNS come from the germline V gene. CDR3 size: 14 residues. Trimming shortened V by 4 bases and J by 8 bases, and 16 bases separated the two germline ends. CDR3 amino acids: CASSGGDPWSTQYF. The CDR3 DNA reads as TGTGCCAGCAGTGGGGGAGACCCCTGGAGTACGCAGTATTTT.

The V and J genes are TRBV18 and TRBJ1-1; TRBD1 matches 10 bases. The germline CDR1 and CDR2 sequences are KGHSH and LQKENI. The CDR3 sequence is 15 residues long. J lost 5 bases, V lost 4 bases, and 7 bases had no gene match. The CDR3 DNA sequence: TGTGCCAGCTCACTAACGACAGGGGGCTATACTGAAGCTTTCTTT. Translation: CASSLTTGGYTEAFF.

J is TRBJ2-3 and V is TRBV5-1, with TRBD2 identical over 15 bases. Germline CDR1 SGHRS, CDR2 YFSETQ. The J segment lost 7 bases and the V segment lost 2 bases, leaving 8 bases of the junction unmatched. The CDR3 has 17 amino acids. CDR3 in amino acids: CASSFRTSGREGYTQYF. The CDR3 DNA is TGCGCCAGCAGCTTCCGGACTAGCGGGAGGGAAGGGTATACGCAGTATTTT.

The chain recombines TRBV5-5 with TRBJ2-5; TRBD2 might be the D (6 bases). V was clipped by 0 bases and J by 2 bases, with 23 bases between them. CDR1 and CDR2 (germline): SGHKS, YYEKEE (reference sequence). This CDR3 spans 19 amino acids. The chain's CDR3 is CASSLAPGETIVLQETQYF. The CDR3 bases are TGTGCCAGCAGCTTGGCCCCGGGAGAGACCATAGTTTTACAAGAGACCCAGTACTTC.

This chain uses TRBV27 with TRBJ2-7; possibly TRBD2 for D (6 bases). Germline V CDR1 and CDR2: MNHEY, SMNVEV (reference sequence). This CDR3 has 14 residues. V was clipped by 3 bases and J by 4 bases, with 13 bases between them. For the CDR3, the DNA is TGTGCCAGCAGTTTCTTAGCGGTCCCTTACGAGCAGTACTTC. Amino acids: CASSFLAVPYEQYF.

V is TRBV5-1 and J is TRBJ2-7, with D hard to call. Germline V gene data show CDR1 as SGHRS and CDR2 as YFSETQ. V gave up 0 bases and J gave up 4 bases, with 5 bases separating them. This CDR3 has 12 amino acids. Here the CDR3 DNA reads TGCGCCAGCAGCTTGGACCAGTACGAGCAGTACTTC. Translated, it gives CASSLDQYEQYF.

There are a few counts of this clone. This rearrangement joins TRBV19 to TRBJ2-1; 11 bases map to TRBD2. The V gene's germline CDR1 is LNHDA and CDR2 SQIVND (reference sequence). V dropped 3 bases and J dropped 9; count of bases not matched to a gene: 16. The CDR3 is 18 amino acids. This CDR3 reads CASSMLGGTSGSLGEQFF. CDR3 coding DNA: TGTGCCAGTAGTATGCTTGGTGGGACTAGCGGTTCTCTCGGTGAGCAGTTCTTC.

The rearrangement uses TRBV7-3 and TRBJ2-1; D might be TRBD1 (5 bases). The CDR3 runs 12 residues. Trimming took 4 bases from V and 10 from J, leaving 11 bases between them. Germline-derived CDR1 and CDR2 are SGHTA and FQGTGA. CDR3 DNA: TGTGCCAGCAGCTCTACAGGATACGAGCAGTTCTTC. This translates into CASSSTGYEQFF.

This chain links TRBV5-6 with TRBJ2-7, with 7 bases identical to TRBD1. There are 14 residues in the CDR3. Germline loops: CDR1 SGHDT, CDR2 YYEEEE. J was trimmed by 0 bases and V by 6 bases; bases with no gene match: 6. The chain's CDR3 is CASTRTGFSYEQYF. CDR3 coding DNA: TGTGCCAGCACCAGGACAGGCTTCTCCTACGAGCAGTACTTC.

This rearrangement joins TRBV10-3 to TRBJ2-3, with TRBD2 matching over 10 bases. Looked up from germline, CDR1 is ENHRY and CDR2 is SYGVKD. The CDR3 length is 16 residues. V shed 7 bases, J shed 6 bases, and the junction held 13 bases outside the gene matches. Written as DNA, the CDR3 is TGTGCCATCACCGCGACTAGCGGGTTTCGGCCGGATACGCAGTATTTT. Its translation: CAITATSGFRPDTQYF.

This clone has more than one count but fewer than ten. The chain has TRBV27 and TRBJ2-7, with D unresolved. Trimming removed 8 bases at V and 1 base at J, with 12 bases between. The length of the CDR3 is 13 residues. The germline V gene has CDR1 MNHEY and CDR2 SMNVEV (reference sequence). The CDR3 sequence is CASFQISSYEQYF. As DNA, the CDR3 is TGTGCCAGCTTCCAGATTTCTTCCTACGAGCAGTACTTC.

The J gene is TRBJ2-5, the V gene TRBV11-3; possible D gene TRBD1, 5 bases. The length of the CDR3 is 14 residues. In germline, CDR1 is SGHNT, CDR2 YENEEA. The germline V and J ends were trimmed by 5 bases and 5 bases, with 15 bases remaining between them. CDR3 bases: TGTGCCAGCAGCGTCGGATTGGGGCCGGAGACCCAGTACTTC. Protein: CASSVGLGPETQYF.

The CDR3 loop reads CASSPPGQANYGYTF. CDR3 sequence (DNA): TGTGCCAGCAGCCCACCGGGACAGGCAAACTATGGCTACACCTTC. This chain joins TRBV4-2 and TRBJ1-2; 8 bases are shared with TRBD1. This CDR3 contains 15 residues. CDR1 and CDR2 (germline): LGHNA, YNFKEQ. Trimming removed 4 bases from V and 2 bases from J; junction bases left unmatched: 6.

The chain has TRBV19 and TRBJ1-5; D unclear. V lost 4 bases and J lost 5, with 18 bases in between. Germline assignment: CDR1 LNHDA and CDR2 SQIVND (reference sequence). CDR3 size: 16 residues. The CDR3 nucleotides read TGTGCCAGTAGTAAAATGAACACTAACCTGGATCAGCCCCAGCATTTT. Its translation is CASSKMNTNLDQPQHF.

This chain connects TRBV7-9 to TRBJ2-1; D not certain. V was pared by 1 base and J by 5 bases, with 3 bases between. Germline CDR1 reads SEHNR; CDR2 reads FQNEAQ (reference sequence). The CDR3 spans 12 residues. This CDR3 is CASSLDNNEQFF. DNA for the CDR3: TGTGCCAGCAGCTTAGACAACAATGAGCAGTTCTTC. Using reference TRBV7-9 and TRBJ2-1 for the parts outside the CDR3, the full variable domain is DTGVSQNPRHKITKRGQNVTFRCDPISEHNRLYWYRQTLGQGPEFLTYFQNEAQLEKSRLLSDRFSAERPKGSFSTLEIQRTEQGDSAMYLCASSLDNNEQFFGPGTRLTVL.

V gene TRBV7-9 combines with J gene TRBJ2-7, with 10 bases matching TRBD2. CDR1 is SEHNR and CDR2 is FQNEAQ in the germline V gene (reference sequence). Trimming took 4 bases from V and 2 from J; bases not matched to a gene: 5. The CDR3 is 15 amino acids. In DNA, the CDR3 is TGTGCCAGCAGCTACGGACTAGCGGTCACCTACGAGCAGTACTTC. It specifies CASSYGLAVTYEQYF.

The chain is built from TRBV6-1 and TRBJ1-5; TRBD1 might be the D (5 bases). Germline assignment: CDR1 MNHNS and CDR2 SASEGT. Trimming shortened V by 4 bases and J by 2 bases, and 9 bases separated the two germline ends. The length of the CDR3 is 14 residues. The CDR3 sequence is CASSAWGGNQPQHF. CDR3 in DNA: TGTGCCAGCAGTGCATGGGGGGGCAATCAGCCCCAGCATTTT.

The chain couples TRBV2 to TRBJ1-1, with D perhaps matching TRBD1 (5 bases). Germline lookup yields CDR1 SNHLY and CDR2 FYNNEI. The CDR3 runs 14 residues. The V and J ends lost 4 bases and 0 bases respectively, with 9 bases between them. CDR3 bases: TGTGCCAGCAGTGTGGGGCGGATGAACACTGAAGCTTTCTTT. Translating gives CASSVGRMNTEAFF. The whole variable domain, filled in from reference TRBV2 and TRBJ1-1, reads EPEVTQTPSHQVTQMGQEVILRCVPISNHLYFYWYRQILGQKVEFLVSFYNNEISEKSEIFDDQFSVERPDGSNFTLKIRSTKLEDSAMYFCASSVGRMNTEAFFGQGTRLTVV.

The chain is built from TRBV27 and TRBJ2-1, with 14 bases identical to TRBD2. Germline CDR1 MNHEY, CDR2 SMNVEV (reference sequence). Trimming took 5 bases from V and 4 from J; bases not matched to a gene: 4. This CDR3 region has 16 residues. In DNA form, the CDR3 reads TGTGCCAGCAGTCCCAGACTAGCGGGGGGGTACAATGAGCAGTTCTTC. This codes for CASSPRLAGGYNEQFF.

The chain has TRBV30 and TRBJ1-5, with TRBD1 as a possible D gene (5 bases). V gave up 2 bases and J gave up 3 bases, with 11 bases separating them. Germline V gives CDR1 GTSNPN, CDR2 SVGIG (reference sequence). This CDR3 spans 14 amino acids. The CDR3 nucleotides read TGTGCCTGGAGTCATCCACAGGTCAATCAGCCCCAGCATTTT. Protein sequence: CAWSHPQVNQPQHF.